These 13 T cell receptor beta chains were all obtained from the same sample, sequenced in a study of OX40 agonist ivuxolimab in advanced cancers. The protocol was immunoSEQ multiplex PCR, while the TCRdb copy is restricted to in-frame clones and leaves out a portion. The data hold some 58,000 clones, with roughly nine tenths observed a single time. This specimen was CD4+ or CD8+ T cells sorted from blood, taken in a trial of the OX40 agonist ivuxolimab. These receptors all stem from an adult with an advanced solid tumor such as melanoma, head and neck, liver or kidney cancer.

V gene TRBV7-9 combines with J gene TRBJ2-7, with D perhaps matching TRBD2 (5 bases). The CDR3 sequence is 16 residues long. The V end was cut by 1 base, the J end by 0 bases, with 13 bases between. Germline values: CDR1 SEHNR, CDR2 FQNEAQ (reference sequence). CDR3 sequence: CASSLGGQVSSYEQYF. The CDR3 DNA reads TGTGCCAGCAGCTTAGGAGGGCAGGTTAGCTCCTACGAGCAGTACTTC. The variable domain in full, completed from reference TRBV7-9 and TRBJ2-7, reads DTGVSQNPRHKITKRGQNVTFRCDPISEHNRLYWYRQTLGQGPEFLTYFQNEAQLEKSRLLSDRFSAERPKGSFSTLEIQRTEQGDSAMYLCASSLGGQVSSYEQYFGPGTRLTVT.

The chain is built from TRBV19 and TRBJ2-2, with 7 nucleotides matching TRBD1. The CDR3 has 15 residues. J gave up 2 bases and V 5 bases, and 5 bases lay outside the gene matches. The germline CDR1 and CDR2 sequences are LNHDA and SQIVND (reference sequence). The CDR3, as DNA: TGTGCCAGTAGTCCCCGGGACAGAAACACCGGGGAGCTGTTTTTT. It codes for CASSPRDRNTGELFF.

V gene TRBV28 combines with J gene TRBJ1-1; D ambiguous. The CDR3 length is 11 residues. Per the germline V gene, CDR1 is MDHEN and CDR2 is SYDVKM. The germline V and J ends were trimmed by 7 bases and 1 base, with 4 bases remaining between them. In DNA form, the CDR3 reads TGTGCCAGCATTGGGAACACTGAAGCTTTCTTT. As protein: CASIGNTEAFF.

J is TRBJ2-5 and V is TRBV4-2, with a possible D match to TRBD2 (6 bases). This CDR3 is built from 19 residues. V dropped 0 bases and J dropped 4 bases, with 24 bases sitting between them. Germline V gives CDR1 LGHNA, CDR2 YNFKEQ. The CDR3 region is CASSQDLFQSGPQVETQYF. In DNA form, the CDR3 reads TGTGCCAGCAGCCAAGATCTTTTTCAAAGCGGGCCTCAGGTAGAGACCCAGTACTTC.

V is TRBV7-2 and J is TRBJ2-1; 8 bases are a match to TRBD2. The CDR3 spans 15 residues. CDR1 SGHTA and CDR2 FQGNSA come from the germline V gene. J was trimmed by 3 bases and V by 3 bases; bases with no gene match: 4. The CDR3 loop reads CASSFGGAFYNEQFF. CDR3 nucleotide sequence: TGTGCCAGCAGCTTCGGGGGGGCTTTCTACAATGAGCAGTTCTTC.

The V gene is TRBV11-2, the J gene TRBJ2-6; D is possibly TRBD2 (6 bases). V was pared by 5 bases and J by 5 bases, with 13 bases between. This CDR3 contains 15 residues. Looked up from germline, CDR1 is SGHAT and CDR2 is FQNNGV. CDR3 nucleotides: TGTGCCAGCAGCCGCCTGGGGAGGAGGGCCAACGTCCTGACTTTC. This sequence encodes CASSRLGRRANVLTF.

The rearrangement joins TRBV5-6 to TRBJ2-4; no clear D. V lost 0 bases and J 7 bases, leaving 8 bases between the germline ends. The CDR3 has 13 residues. Germline V gene sequence: CDR1 SGHDT, CDR2 YYEEEE. The CDR3 nucleotides read TGTGCCAGCAGCTTGGCATTCGGGAACATTCAGTACTTC. It is translated as CASSLAFGNIQYF.

The chain links TRBV4-1 to TRBJ1-5; possibly TRBD1 for D (6 bases). The CDR3 has 16 amino acids. Germline values: CDR1 MGHRA, CDR2 YSYEKL. V was pared by 1 base and J by 6 bases, with 16 bases between. The CDR3 spells CASSQALGQGIQPQHF. The CDR3 region has the DNA TGCGCCAGCAGCCAAGCGCTGGGGCAGGGGATTCAGCCCCAGCATTTT.

This clone was found a few times. The genes are TRBV7-2 and TRBJ2-5; the D is unclear. This CDR3 has 12 amino acids. The V gene lost 2 bases and the J gene lost 4 bases, with 5 bases spanning the gap. CDR1 SGHTA and CDR2 FQGNSA come from the germline V gene. The CDR3 bases are TGTGCCAGCAGCTTAACGAGAGAGACCCAGTACTTC. Translation gives CASSLTRETQYF.

This clone has only a few counts. This chain uses TRBV10-2 with TRBJ2-7; 7 positions match TRBD1. V lost 3 bases and J lost 2; bases outside the gene matches: 4. Germline-derived CDR1 and CDR2 are WSHSY and SAAADI. The CDR3 is made up of 14 amino acids. CDR3 nucleotide sequence: TGCGCCAGCAGTGATGGGACAGCGACCTACGAGCAGTACTTC. This translates into CASSDGTATYEQYF.

The CDR3: CASSERQGGWQPQHF. In DNA form, the CDR3 reads TGTGCCAGCAGTGAGAGGCAGGGGGGGTGGCAGCCCCAGCATTTT. This chain links TRBV2 with TRBJ1-5; TRBD1 matches at 7 bases. Germline lookup yields CDR1 SNHLY and CDR2 FYNNEI. Trimming took 3 bases from V and 7 from J; bases not matched to a gene: 9. The CDR3 has 15 amino acids.

The J gene is TRBJ2-7, the V gene TRBV11-3; D uncertain. CDR3 length: 12 residues. V was trimmed by 3 bases and J by 3 bases, leaving 6 bases between them. CDR1 SGHNT and CDR2 YENEEA come from the germline V gene. The CDR3 coding sequence is TGTGCCAGCAGCTTTCTATTCTACGAGCAGTACTTC. Translation: CASSFLFYEQYF.

In this sample, this clone turned up a few times. The chain is built from TRBV6-4 and TRBJ1-1; D call uncertain. V shed 2 bases and J shed 5 bases, with 9 bases lying between them. In germline, CDR1 is MRHNA, CDR2 SNTAGT. This CDR3 comprises 13 residues. The CDR3 sequence is CASSDEGGTEAFF. In DNA form, the CDR3 reads TGTGCCAGCAGTGACGAGGGAGGGACTGAAGCTTTCTTT.